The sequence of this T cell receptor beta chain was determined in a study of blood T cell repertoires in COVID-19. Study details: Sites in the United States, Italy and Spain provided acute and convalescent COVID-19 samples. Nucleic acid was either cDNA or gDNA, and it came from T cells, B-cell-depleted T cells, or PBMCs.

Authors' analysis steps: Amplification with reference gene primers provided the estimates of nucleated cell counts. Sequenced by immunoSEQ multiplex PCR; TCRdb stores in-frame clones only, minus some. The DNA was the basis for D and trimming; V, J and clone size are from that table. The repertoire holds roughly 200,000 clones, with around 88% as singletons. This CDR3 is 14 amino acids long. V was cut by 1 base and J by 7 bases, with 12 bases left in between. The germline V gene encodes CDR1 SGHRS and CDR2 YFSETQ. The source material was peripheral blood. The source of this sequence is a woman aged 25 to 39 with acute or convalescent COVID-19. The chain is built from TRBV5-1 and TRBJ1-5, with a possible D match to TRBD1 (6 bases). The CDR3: CASSLNPGEQPQHF. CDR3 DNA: TGCGCCAGCAGCTTGAATCCAGGGGAACAGCCCCAGCATTTT.